These 3 T cell receptor beta chains originate from one sample sequenced in a study of blood T cell repertoires in COVID-19. Libraries were prepared by immunoSEQ multiplex PCR; TCRdb keeps only in-frame clonotypes and omits some of them. Altogether nearly 110,000 clones are present, about 84% being singletons, with the ten largest covering around 15%. The sequenced sample consisted of peripheral blood. The source of these receptors is a woman aged 60-75 years with acute or convalescent COVID-19.

The count of this clone is one. The V gene is TRBV28, the J gene TRBJ1-5, with D possibly TRBD1 on 5 matching bases. V was cut by 3 bases and J by 4 bases, with 13 bases left in between. The CDR3 is made up of 15 amino acids. Germline-derived CDR1 and CDR2 are MDHEN and SYDVKM. The CDR3 protein is CASSFRSGTNQPQHF. As DNA, the CDR3 is TGTGCCAGCAGTTTTAGGTCAGGGACTAATCAGCCCCAGCATTTT.

This clone was recorded once. The chain employs TRBV19 and TRBJ2-2; TRBD2 aligns across 13 bases. Germline V gene lookup returns CDR1 LNHDA and CDR2 SQIVND (reference sequence). With 5 bases clipped from V and 6 bases from J, the junction kept 3 bases outside the gene matches. The CDR3 is 15 residues long. This CDR3 is CASSPGLAGAGELFF. CDR3 bases: TGTGCCAGTAGTCCCGGACTAGCGGGGGCCGGGGAGCTGTTTTTT.

The chain carries TRBV5-6 and TRBJ2-1; D might be TRBD2 (5 bases). CDR3 size: 16 residues. V gave up 0 bases and J gave up 1 base, with 11 bases separating them. Looked up from germline, CDR1 is SGHDT and CDR2 is YYEEEE. CDR3: CASSLAAGASYNEQFF. CDR3 DNA sequence: TGTGCCAGCAGCTTGGCGGCGGGTGCATCCTACAATGAGCAGTTCTTC.